These 13 T cell receptor beta chains came from one sample sequenced in a study of cytomegalovirus exposure and HLA in healthy donors. A multiplex PCR was run with 60 Vbeta primers and 13 Jbeta primers. The data were produced by immunoSEQ multiplex PCR, yet TCRdb's version contains in-frame clones alone and is incomplete. The sample includes around 150,000 clones, approximately 80% seen only once; the top ten take about 9.7%. Sequencing input: PBMCs. Source of these receptors: a man between 18 and 29 years old in good health and CMV-seropositive.

The chain joins TRBV6-1 to TRBJ2-7, with D unresolved. Germline V gene lookup returns CDR1 MNHNS and CDR2 SASEGT. The CDR3 has 14 amino acids. Trimming removed 5 bases at V and 0 bases at J, with 11 bases between. The CDR3 protein is CASSTDTYSYEQYF. The CDR3 bases are TGTGCCAGCAGTACCGACACTTACTCCTACGAGCAGTACTTC.

The chain uses TRBV12-2 and TRBJ1-2; the table assigns TRBD1, which was not confirmed against the DNA. TRBV12-2 counts as a pseudogene. This CDR3 has 13 residues. CDR3 amino acids: CASRFRQAHGYTF. CDR3 DNA sequence: TGTGCAAGTCGCTTTCGACAGGCTCATGGCTACACCTTC.

CDR3 DNA sequence: TGTGCCAGCAGCCTACAGACTAGCGGGAGGGCGAGCTCCTACAATGAGCAGTTCTTC. It is translated as CASSLQTSGRASSYNEQFF. The chain joins TRBV7-9 to TRBJ2-1; TRBD2 aligns across 14 bases. The V gene's germline CDR1 is SEHNR and CDR2 FQNEAQ (reference sequence). The ends lost 5 bases at V and 0 bases at J; junction bases unmatched: 9. The CDR3 sequence is 19 residues long.

In its sample, this clone was seen a few times. The chain carries TRBV7-2 and TRBJ2-1; tentatively, D is TRBD2 (7 bases). The CDR3 spans 14 residues. Germline V lookup: CDR1 SGHTA, CDR2 FQGNSA. V was pared by 1 base and J by 10 bases, with 14 bases between. The CDR3 sequence: CASSLGIQGGEQFF. The CDR3 DNA follows: TGTGCCAGCAGCTTAGGGATACAGGGAGGGGAGCAGTTCTTC.

V is TRBV4-1 and J is TRBJ2-2, with D possibly being TRBD2 (6 bases). The V end lost 1 base, the J end lost 1 base, and 10 bases lay between the germline ends. The germline V gene has CDR1 MGHRA and CDR2 YSYEKL. The CDR3 is made up of 16 amino acids. The CDR3: CASSQVWGVNTGELFF. Here the CDR3 DNA reads TGCGCCAGCAGCCAAGTTTGGGGGGTGAACACCGGGGAGCTGTTTTTT.

This chain joins TRBV21-1 and TRBJ2-5; the table names TRBD2, a call not compared with the DNA. TRBV21-1 is a pseudogene. The CDR3 runs 18 residues. The CDR3 reads CASSKECNGGRAQETQYF. The CDR3 bases are TGTGCCAGCAGCAAAGAATGTAATGGCGGGAGGGCCCAGGAGACCCAGTACTTC.

This chain uses TRBV7-9 with TRBJ1-2; D call uncertain. This CDR3 has 14 residues. Trimming left V 2 bases short and J 7 bases short, with 14 bases between. Germline V gene lookup returns CDR1 SEHNR and CDR2 FQNEAQ (reference sequence). CDR3 nucleotides: TGTGCCAGCAGCTTATTAGCCAGCGTCTTTGGCTACACCTTC. Its translation: CASSLLASVFGYTF.

The table lists this clone with a few counts. The rearrangement uses TRBV29-1 and TRBJ2-3; 10 bases line up with TRBD2. The CDR3 loop spans 15 amino acids. Trimming cost V 0 bases and J 4 bases; bases outside gene matches: 4. Germline lookup yields CDR1 SQVTM and CDR2 ANQGSEA. This CDR3 is CSVEDPSGRADTQYF. CDR3 in DNA: TGCAGCGTTGAAGATCCGAGCGGGAGGGCAGATACGCAGTATTTT.

This chain joins TRBV5-1 and TRBJ2-5, with 9 bases fitting TRBD1. Unmatched junction bases numbered 4, after V lost 4 bases and J lost 0 bases. CDR1 and CDR2 from the germline V gene are SGHRS and YFSETQ. The CDR3 runs 15 residues. As DNA, the CDR3 is TGCGCCAGCAGCCGACAGGGGGTCTACCAAGAGACCCAGTACTTC. Translating it yields CASSRQGVYQETQYF.

This chain uses TRBV9 with TRBJ2-7, with 8 bases aligning to TRBD2. CDR1 is SGDLS, CDR2 YYNGEE, per germline. This CDR3 comprises 15 residues. J lost 3 bases, V lost 0 bases, and 5 bases had no gene match. The CDR3 spells CASSVGGAGVYEQYF. The CDR3 nucleotides are TGTGCCAGCAGCGTAGGAGGAGCGGGAGTCTACGAGCAGTACTTC.

This clone was observed a handful of times. The chain is built from TRBV5-6 and TRBJ1-1, with D unclear. V dropped 4 bases and J dropped 1 base, with 5 bases sitting between them. Germline CDR1 reads SGHDT; CDR2 reads YYEEEE. The length of the CDR3 is 12 residues. Here the CDR3 reads CASSVGNTEAFF. The CDR3, as DNA: TGTGCCAGCAGCGTCGGGAACACTGAAGCTTTCTTT. Full variable domain (remainder filled in from reference TRBV5-6 and TRBJ1-1): DAGVTQSPTHLIKTRGQQVTLRCSPKSGHDTVSWYQQALGQGPQFIFQYYEEEERQRGNFPDRFSGHQFPNYSSELNVNALLLGDSALYLCASSVGNTEAFFGQGTRLTVV.

This clone turned up a few times. The rearrangement joins TRBV16 to TRBJ2-5; the match to TRBD2 covers 7 bases. Germline V CDR1 and CDR2: KGHSY, FQNENV. J gave up 5 bases and V 2 bases, and 8 bases lay outside the gene matches. The CDR3 runs 15 residues. The CDR3 loop is CASSQLGSGGETQYF. The CDR3 DNA reads TGTGCCAGCAGCCAACTCGGTTCCGGGGGGGAGACCCAGTACTTC.

The chain is built from TRBV27 and TRBJ2-2; D is possibly TRBD2 (6 bases). CDR1 MNHEY and CDR2 SMNVEV come from the germline V gene (reference sequence). The ends were cut back, 2 bases at V and 5 bases at J, with 24 bases in the middle. The CDR3 totals 19 residues. The CDR3 DNA reads TGTGCCAGCAGTTTAGGAATAATGGGACTCCACGTTGGAACCGGGGAGCTGTTTTTT. It encodes CASSLGIMGLHVGTGELFF.